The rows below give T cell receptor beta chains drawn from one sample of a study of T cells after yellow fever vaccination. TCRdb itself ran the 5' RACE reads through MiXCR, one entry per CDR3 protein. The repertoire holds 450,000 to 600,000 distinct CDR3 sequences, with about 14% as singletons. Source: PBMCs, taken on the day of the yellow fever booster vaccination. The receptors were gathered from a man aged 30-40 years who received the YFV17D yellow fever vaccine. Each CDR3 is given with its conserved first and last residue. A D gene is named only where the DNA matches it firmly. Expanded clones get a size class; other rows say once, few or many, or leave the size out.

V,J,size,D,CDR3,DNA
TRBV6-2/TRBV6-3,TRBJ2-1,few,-,CASSYHLTASSYNEQFF,TGTGCCAGCAGTTACCACCTGACAGCTAGCTCCTACAATGAGCAGTTCTTC
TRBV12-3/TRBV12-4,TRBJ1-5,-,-,CASSVGDRVGPQHF,TGTGCCAGCAGTGTTGGTGACCGGGTGGGGCCCCAGCATTTT
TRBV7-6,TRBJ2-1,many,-,CASSLGESSYNEQFF,TGTGCCAGCAGCTTAGGAGAGTCTTCTTACAATGAGCAGTTCTTC
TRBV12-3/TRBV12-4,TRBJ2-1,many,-,CASGNRTGANNEQFF,TGTGCCAGCGGAAACCGCACCGGGGCAAACAATGAGCAGTTCTTC
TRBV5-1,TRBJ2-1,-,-,CASSLEGWGHNEQLF,TGCGCCAGCAGCTTGGAAGGTTGGGGTCACAATGAGCAGCTCTTC
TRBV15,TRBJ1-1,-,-,CATSRDLKGGAAFF,TGTGCCACCAGCAGAGATCTAAAGGGTGGGGCGGCTTTCTTT
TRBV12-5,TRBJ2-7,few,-,CASGLGTVYEQYF,TGTGCTAGTGGTTTGGGGACCGTCTACGAGCAGTACTTC
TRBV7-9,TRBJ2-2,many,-,CASSLDLDRSGELFF,TGTGCCAGCAGCTTAGATCTCGACAGATCTGGGGAGCTGTTTTTT
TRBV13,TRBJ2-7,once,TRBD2,CASSHSGPGGEQYF,TGTGCCAGCAGCCATAGCGGGCCGGGTGGAGAGCAGTACTTC
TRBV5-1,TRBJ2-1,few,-,CASSWENEQFF,TGCGCCAGCAGCTGGGAGAATGAGCAGTTCTTC
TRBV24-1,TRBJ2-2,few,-,CATSETTGVEPGELFF,TGTGCCACCAGTGAAACGACAGGAGTTGAACCCGGGGAGCTGTTTTTT
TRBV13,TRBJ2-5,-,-,CASSVNRAFGETQYF,TGTGCCAGCAGCGTGAACCGGGCCTTCGGAGAGACCCAGTACTTC
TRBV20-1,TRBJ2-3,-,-,CSAYRASTDTQYF,TGCAGTGCTTATCGGGCTAGCACAGATACGCAGTATTTT
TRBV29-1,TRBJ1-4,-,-,CSVGGTNEKLFF,TGCAGCGTTGGAGGAACTAATGAAAAACTGTTTTTT
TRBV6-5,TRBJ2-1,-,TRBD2,CASIKSAGDTDNEQFF,TGTGCCAGCATTAAATCAGCGGGAGACACAGACAATGAGCAGTTCTTC
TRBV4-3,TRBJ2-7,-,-,CASSQERVEDYEQYF,TGCGCCAGCAGCCAAGAACGCGTCGAGGATTACGAGCAGTACTTC